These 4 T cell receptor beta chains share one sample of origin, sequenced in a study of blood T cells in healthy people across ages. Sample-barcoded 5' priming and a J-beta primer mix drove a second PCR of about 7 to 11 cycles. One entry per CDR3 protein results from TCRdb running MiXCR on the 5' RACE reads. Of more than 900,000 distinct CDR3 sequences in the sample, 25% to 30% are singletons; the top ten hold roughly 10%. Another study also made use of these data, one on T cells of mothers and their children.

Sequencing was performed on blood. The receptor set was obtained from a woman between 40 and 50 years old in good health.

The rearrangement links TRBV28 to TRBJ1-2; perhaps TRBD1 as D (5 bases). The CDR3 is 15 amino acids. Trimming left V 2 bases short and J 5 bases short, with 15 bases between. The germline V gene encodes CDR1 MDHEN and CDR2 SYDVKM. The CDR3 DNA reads TGTGCCAGCAGTTTAGAGGGGAAGGCAGATTATGGCTACACCTTC. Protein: CASSLEGKADYGYTF.

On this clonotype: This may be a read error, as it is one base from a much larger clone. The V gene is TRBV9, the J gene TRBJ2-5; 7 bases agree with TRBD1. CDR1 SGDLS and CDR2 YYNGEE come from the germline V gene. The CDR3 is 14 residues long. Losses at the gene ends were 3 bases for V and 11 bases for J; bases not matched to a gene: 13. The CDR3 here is CASSAGQVFYGQYF. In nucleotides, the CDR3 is TGTGCCAGCAGCGCCGGACAGGTTTTTTACGGGCAGTACTTC.

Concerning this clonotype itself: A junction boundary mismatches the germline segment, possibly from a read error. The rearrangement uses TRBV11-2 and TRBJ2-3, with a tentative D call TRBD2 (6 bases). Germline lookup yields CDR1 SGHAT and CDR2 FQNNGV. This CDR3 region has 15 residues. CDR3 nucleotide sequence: TGTGCCAGCAGCTACTGGAGGGGTCCCACAGATACGCAGTACTTT. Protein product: CASSYWRGPTDTQYF. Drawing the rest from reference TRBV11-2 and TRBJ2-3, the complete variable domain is EAGVAQSPRYKIIEKRQSVAFWCNPISGHATLYWYQQILGQGPKLLIQFQNNGVVDDSQLPKDRFSAERLKGVDSTLKIQPAKLEDSAVYLCASSYWRGPTDTQYFGPGTRLTVL.

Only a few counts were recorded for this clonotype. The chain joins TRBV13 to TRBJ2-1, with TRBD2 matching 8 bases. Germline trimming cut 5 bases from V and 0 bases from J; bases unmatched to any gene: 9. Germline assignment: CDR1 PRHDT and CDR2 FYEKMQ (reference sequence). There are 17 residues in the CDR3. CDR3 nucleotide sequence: TGTGCCAGCAGCCCTCCCCGGGGGGGGAGCTCCTACAATGAGCAGTTCTTC. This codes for CASSPPRGGSSYNEQFF.